The 16 T cell receptor beta chains reported below all come from one sample, sequenced in a study of Tregs in tolerant kidney transplant recipients. Recipients received nonmyeloablative bone marrow transplants from related graft donors, with transient mixed chimerism. Repertoires were generated with immunoSEQ multiplex PCR, while TCRdb's copy carries only in-frame clones and drops some. The table has 100,000 or so clones, roughly 93% seen once. The sample was CD4+ T cells from blood (PBMCs), taken 12 months after the transplant. Receptors were obtained from a human patient who received a combined kidney and bone marrow transplant. Some T cells may be supplied by the graft donor.

This chain links TRBV11-3 with TRBJ2-6; 8 nucleotides line up with TRBD1. The CDR3 has 17 amino acids. Germline CDR1 and CDR2: SGHNT and YENEEA. Unmatched junction bases numbered 7, after V lost 5 bases and J lost 1 base. The CDR3 nucleotides are TGTGCCAGCAGCCCCGGACAGGGACAATCTGGGGCCAACGTCCTGACTTTC. Its translation is CASSPGQGQSGANVLTF.

The chain links TRBV19 to TRBJ1-5; no reliable D call. Trimming pared 5 bases from V and 11 bases from J, leaving 19 bases between. CDR1 and CDR2 (germline): LNHDA, SQIVND (reference sequence). CDR3 size: 14 residues. This chain's CDR3 is CASSLAGLQSAQHF. The CDR3 nucleotides read TGTGCCAGTAGTTTGGCAGGACTTCAATCAGCCCAGCATTTT.

The gene calls are TRBV14 and TRBJ2-7; TRBD1 might be the D (7 bases). The germline gives CDR1 SGHDN, CDR2 FVKESK. Deletions cut 8 bases from V and 0 bases from J, with 14 bases between. The CDR3 is 14 amino acids. In DNA, the CDR3 is TGTGCCAGCCGGGGGACAGCGAGCTCCTACGAGCAGTACTTC. Protein product: CASRGTASSYEQYF.

This chain links TRBV7-9 with TRBJ2-5; D gene ambiguous. Germline CDR1 reads SEHNR; CDR2 reads FQNEAQ (reference sequence). CDR3 length: 14 residues. The V and J ends lost 2 bases and 0 bases respectively, with 7 bases between them. The chain's CDR3 is CASSLRGNQETQYF. The CDR3 nucleotides are TGTGCCAGCAGCTTACGAGGCAACCAAGAGACCCAGTACTTC.

The chain combines TRBV5-1 with TRBJ2-7; 7 bases map to TRBD1. Per germline, CDR1 SGHRS and CDR2 YFSETQ. The CDR3 loop spans 14 amino acids. The V and J ends lost 1 base and 7 bases, in that order; junction bases with no gene match: 8. This CDR3 is CASSLSQTGDEQYF. The CDR3 DNA is TGCGCCAGCAGCTTGTCGCAAACAGGGGATGAGCAGTACTTC.

The chain uses TRBV6-5 and TRBJ2-2; no firm D call. CDR1 is MNHEY, CDR2 SVGAGI, per germline. CDR3 size: 13 residues. Trimming shortened V by 7 bases and J by 1 base, and 7 bases separated the two germline ends. CDR3 nucleotide sequence: TGTGCCAGCACCGCGGTGAACACCGGGGAGCTGTTTTTT. The encoded protein is CASTAVNTGELFF.

The V and J genes are TRBV2 and TRBJ2-3, with 8 bases matching TRBD2. V was pared by 6 bases and J by 1 base, with 3 bases of the junction left unmatched. The CDR3 length is 14 residues. Germline values: CDR1 SNHLY, CDR2 FYNNEI. In DNA, the CDR3 is TGTGCCAGCAGGAAGACTAGCGGCACAGATACGCAGTATTTT. Translation gives CASRKTSGTDTQYF.

The chain employs TRBV7-6 and TRBJ2-2; the D gene is possibly TRBD1 (5 bases). The germline V and J ends were trimmed by 8 bases and 0 bases, with 10 bases remaining between them. Per germline, CDR1 SGHVS and CDR2 FNYEAQ. The CDR3 is 14 amino acids. CDR3 residues: CASARQTNTGELFF. CDR3 coding DNA: TGTGCCAGCGCGAGACAGACGAACACCGGGGAGCTGTTTTTT.

With regard to this clone: Other DNA sequences in this sample translate to the same CDR3. This chain uses TRBV30 with TRBJ1-6; TRBD1 agrees at 8 bases. Germline loops: CDR1 GTSNPN, CDR2 SVGIG (reference sequence). The ends lost 3 bases at V and 3 bases at J; junction bases unmatched: 4. This CDR3 region has 15 residues. CDR3 region: CAWSRGLDYNSPLHF. DNA for the CDR3: TGTGCCTGGAGCAGGGGGCTTGACTATAATTCACCCCTCCACTTT.

V gene TRBV11-2 combines with J gene TRBJ2-5; no clear D. This CDR3 contains 13 residues. The germline CDR1 and CDR2 sequences are SGHAT and FQNNGV. Trimming removed 1 base from V and 2 bases from J, with 5 bases in between. The CDR3: CASSLGPQETQYF. As DNA, the CDR3 is TGTGCCAGCAGCTTAGGTCCACAAGAGACCCAGTACTTC.

CDR3 residues: CASSARLAGGLNEQFF. CDR3 coding DNA: TGTGCCAGCAGCGCCCGACTAGCGGGAGGGTTGAATGAGCAGTTCTTC. V and J are TRBV9 and TRBJ2-1; TRBD2 matches 14 bases. Per germline, CDR1 SGDLS and CDR2 YYNGEE. Trimming took 3 bases from V and 7 from J; bases not matched to a gene: 6. This CDR3 has 16 amino acids.

The chain couples TRBV7-2 to TRBJ2-7; 12 bases are a match to TRBD2. Germline CDR1 and CDR2: SGHTA and FQGNSA. Trimming took 2 bases from V and 6 from J; bases not matched to a gene: 2. The CDR3 is 14 amino acids. Here the CDR3 reads CASSLRLAGVEQYF. In DNA form, the CDR3 reads TGTGCCAGCAGCTTACGACTAGCGGGAGTCGAGCAGTACTTC.

The CDR3 bases are TGTGCCAGCAGCCCAGGTTACAGGGTTGATGGCCAAGAGACCCAGTACTTC. This sequence encodes CASSPGYRVDGQETQYF. The chain employs TRBV11-1 and TRBJ2-5; possibly TRBD1 for D (6 bases). With 5 bases removed from V and 1 base from J, the gap between germline ends came to 20 bases. The germline gives CDR1 SGHAT, CDR2 FQDESV (reference sequence). The CDR3 is 17 residues long.

Comment on this clone: Other DNA sequences in the sample encode the same CDR3. The chain recombines TRBV10-3 with TRBJ1-6; maybe TRBD1 (5 bases). Germline V gene data show CDR1 as ENHRY and CDR2 as SYGVKD. Deletions cut 10 bases from V and 1 base from J, with 14 bases between. The CDR3 length is 15 residues. The CDR3 DNA is TGTGCCACCAATGCAGGGTATTCCTATAATTCACCCCTCCACTTT. Translation gives CATNAGYSYNSPLHF.

V usage is TRBV9 and J usage is TRBJ1-3, with D possibly TRBD1 on 6 matching bases. With 4 bases removed from V and 1 base from J, the gap between germline ends came to 6 bases. The CDR3 spans 13 residues. Per the germline V gene, CDR1 is SGDLS and CDR2 is YYNGEE. The CDR3, as DNA: TGTGCCAGCAGCCAGGGGTCTGGAAACACCATATATTTT. Amino acid sequence: CASSQGSGNTIYF.

The rearrangement links TRBV21-1 to TRBJ2-7; no DNA check was done on the table's D call, TRBD2. TRBV21-1 corresponds to a pseudogene. This CDR3 has 12 residues. For the CDR3, the DNA is TGTGCCAGCAGCCGAAACTCCGGGGAGCAGTACTTC. As protein: CASSRNSGEQYF.